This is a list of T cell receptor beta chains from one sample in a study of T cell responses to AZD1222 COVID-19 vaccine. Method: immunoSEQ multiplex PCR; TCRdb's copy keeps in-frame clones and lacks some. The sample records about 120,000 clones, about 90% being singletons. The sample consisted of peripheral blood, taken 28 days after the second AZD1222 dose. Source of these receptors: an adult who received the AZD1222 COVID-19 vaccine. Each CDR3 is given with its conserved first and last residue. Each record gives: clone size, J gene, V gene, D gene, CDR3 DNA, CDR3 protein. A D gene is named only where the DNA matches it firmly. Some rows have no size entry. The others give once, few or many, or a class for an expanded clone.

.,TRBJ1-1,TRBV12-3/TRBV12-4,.,TGTGCCAGCAGTTTTAGGGCAGGGGCGGAAGCTTTCTTT,CASSFRAGAEAFF
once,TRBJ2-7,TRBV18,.,TGTGCCAGCTCACCACCCACAACAGGGCAGTATGAGCAGTACTTC,CASSPPTTGQYEQYF
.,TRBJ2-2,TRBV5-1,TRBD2,TGCGCCAGCACCCCTGGTCCCTCGGGGGGTGCCACCGGGGAGCTGTTTTTT,CASTPGPSGGATGELFF
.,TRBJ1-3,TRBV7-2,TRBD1,TGTGCCAGCAGGGGGACAGGGCGAGGGAACACCATATATTTT,CASRGTGRGNTIYF
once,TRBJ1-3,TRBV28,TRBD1,TGTGCCAGCAGACAACACCAGGGGGCTGGAAACACCATATATTTT,CASRQHQGAGNTIYF
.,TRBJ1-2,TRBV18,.,TGTGCCAGCTCACCTGTCCAATCCGGGACCCCTGACGCTAACTATGGCTACACCTTC,CASSPVQSGTPDANYGYTF
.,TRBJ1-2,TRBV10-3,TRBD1,TGTGCCATCAGTGATCCCTCGACAGGGGATAACTATGGCTACACCTTC,CAISDPSTGDNYGYTF
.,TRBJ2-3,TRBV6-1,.,TGTGCCAGCAGTGCCCTGACAGGGTCGGGGGCTCGTGGGGCAGATACGCAGTATTTT,CASSALTGSGARGADTQYF
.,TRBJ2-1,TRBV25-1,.,TGTGCCAGCAGTGAATCCCTCGCCCTCCACAATGAGCAGTTCTTC,CASSESLALHNEQFF
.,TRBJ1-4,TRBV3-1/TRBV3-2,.,TGTGCCAGCAGAGAACAGGGAGTTCCTGAAAAACTGTTTTTT,CASREQGVPEKLFF
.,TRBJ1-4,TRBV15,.,TGTGCCACCAGCAGAGTTGAACGATCAACTAATGAAAAACTGTTTTTT,CATSRVERSTNEKLFF